This T cell receptor beta chain was observed in a study of blood T cells in healthy people across ages. Of note for this clonotype: At one end the junction does not follow the germline gene, possibly because of a read error.

Sample-barcoded 5' priming and a J-beta primer mix drove a second PCR of about 7 to 11 cycles. Tags on each cDNA molecule came from a template-switch adaptor with 12 random nucleotides. TCRdb reprocessed the 5' RACE reads with MiXCR, giving one entry per CDR3 protein. The profile shows 650,000 to 1,000,000 distinct CDR3 sequences, about 42% of them singletons. There are 17 residues in the CDR3. Germline lookup yields CDR1 MNHEY and CDR2 SMNVEV (reference sequence). The chain recombines TRBV27 with TRBJ2-3; perhaps TRBD2 as D (6 bases). This TCR derives from a man aged 80 or over in good health. Input material: blood. The CDR3, as DNA: TGTGCCAGCAGTTTATTAGAAGAGCGGGCCAGCATAGATACGCAGTATTTT. This sequence encodes CASSLLEERASIDTQYF.